The 14 T cell receptor beta chains below all came from one sample that was sequenced in a study of memory CD4+ T cells and cytomegalovirus serostatus. The method was immunoSEQ multiplex PCR; TCRdb's version includes in-frame clones alone and lacks a portion of them. The sample records tens of thousands of clones, about 71% being singletons. The sort gate was single viable CD3+CD4+CD8-CD45RO+ cells for memory CD4+ T cells. The sequencing sample was made of memory CD4+ T cells from blood. Receptor source: an adult in good health and CMV-seronegative.

This clone has a handful of counts. The chain is built from TRBV6-5 and TRBJ1-1; the D gene is possibly TRBD1 (5 bases). V dropped 5 bases and J dropped 10 bases, with 11 bases sitting between them. Germline V CDR1 and CDR2: MNHEY, SVGAGI. This CDR3 contains 11 residues. CDR3 sequence: CASSGQGAAFF. For the CDR3, the DNA is TGTGCCAGCAGTGGTCAGGGAGCAGCTTTCTTT.

This clone was observed once. The chain has TRBV5-8 and TRBJ1-1, with 7 positions matching TRBD1. The CDR3 consists of 14 residues. Germline lookup yields CDR1 SGHTS and CDR2 YDEGEE. After removal of 4 bases from V and 1 base from J, the junction contained 4 bases not matched to a gene. The CDR3 DNA is TGTGCCAGCAGCCCGGGACAGAAGAACACTGAAGCTTTCTTT. This sequence encodes CASSPGQKNTEAFF.

The chain employs TRBV7-9 and TRBJ2-5; D is unresolved. Germline V gene sequence: CDR1 SEHNR, CDR2 FQNEAQ (reference sequence). The germline V and J ends were trimmed by 5 bases and 10 bases, with 14 bases remaining between them. The CDR3 runs 12 residues. CDR3 DNA: TGTGCCAGCAGCCGCCAGACCCTCGACCAGTACTTC. Protein: CASSRQTLDQYF. Together with reference TRBV7-9 and TRBJ2-5, the CDR3 gives the full variable domain: DTGVSQNPRHKITKRGQNVTFRCDPISEHNRLYWYRQTLGQGPEFLTYFQNEAQLEKSRLLSDRFSAERPKGSFSTLEIQRTEQGDSAMYLCASSRQTLDQYFGPGTRLLVL.

The V gene is TRBV18, the J gene TRBJ1-3; 7 bases are a match to TRBD1. Trimming cost V 7 bases and J 4 bases; bases outside gene matches: 10. Germline V CDR1 and CDR2: KGHSH, LQKENI. The CDR3 is made up of 15 amino acids. The CDR3 DNA reads as TGTGCCAGCTACCCGGGGGACAGTAGCGGAAACACCATATATTTT. Translation: CASYPGDSSGNTIYF.

The CDR3, as DNA: TGTGCCAGCAGTGAACGTCGCCGGCAGACCTACGAGCAGTACTTC. Its translation: CASSERRRQTYEQYF. The V gene is TRBV6-1, the J gene TRBJ2-7; D gene ambiguous. The CDR3 covers 15 residues. CDR1 and CDR2 (germline): MNHNS, SASEGT. Trimming took off 2 bases at V and 2 bases at J, with 13 bases between the two ends.

This clone was counted only a few times. The chain combines TRBV25-1 with TRBJ2-7; 10 bases are a match to TRBD1. Looked up from germline, CDR1 is MGHDK and CDR2 is SYGVNS. CDR3 length equals 16 residues. Trimming took 5 bases from V and 1 from J; bases not matched to a gene: 8. This CDR3 is CASSTQPGQGSYEQYF. As DNA, the CDR3 is TGTGCCAGCAGTACCCAACCGGGACAGGGGTCCTACGAGCAGTACTTC.

A note on this clone: One junction end disagrees with the germline gene, perhaps due to a read error. This rearrangement joins TRBV29-1 to TRBJ2-1; 7 bases agree with TRBD1. Germline CDR1 reads SQVTM; CDR2 reads ANQGSEA. There are 14 residues in the CDR3. CDR3 DNA: TGCAGCGTTGGTACAGGGGTCTCCCACAATGAGCAGTTCTTC. This gives the protein CSVGTGVSHNEQFF.

This chain links TRBV5-1 with TRBJ1-4; D uncertain. Trimming pared 4 bases from V and 2 bases from J, leaving 6 bases between. Germline CDR1 and CDR2: SGHRS and YFSETQ. The CDR3 extends over 13 amino acids. CDR3 protein: CASSPSTNEKLFF. The CDR3 DNA follows: TGCGCCAGCAGCCCCTCTACTAATGAAAAACTGTTTTTT.

V and J are TRBV6-1 and TRBJ2-2; a possible D gene is TRBD1 (5 bases). Germline V gene sequence: CDR1 MNHNS, CDR2 SASEGT. The V gene lost 0 bases and the J gene lost 5 bases, with 13 bases spanning the gap. This CDR3 is built from 16 residues. The DNA of the CDR3 is TGTGCCAGCAGTGAAGCTCCGACAGATCTTACCGGGGAGCTGTTTTTT. This sequence encodes CASSEAPTDLTGELFF.

This clone appeared a few times. The chain combines TRBV18 with TRBJ1-6; maybe TRBD1 (6 bases). V was pared by 5 bases and J by 0 bases, with 17 bases between. There are 18 residues in the CDR3. Germline CDR1 reads KGHSH; CDR2 reads LQKENI. In nucleotides, the CDR3 is TGTGCCAGCTCATCTACGGGGCAGGGGAGCTCCTATAATTCACCCCTCCACTTT. Its translation: CASSSTGQGSSYNSPLHF.

The V call is TRBV5-4, the J call TRBJ2-2; no clear D gene. In germline, CDR1 is SGHNT, CDR2 YYREEE (reference sequence). CDR3 length: 13 residues. V was trimmed by 5 bases and J by 4 bases, leaving 9 bases between them. This CDR3 is CASSFTATGELFF. The CDR3 DNA sequence: TGTGCCAGCAGTTTTACAGCCACCGGGGAGCTGTTTTTT.

This clone was counted a few times. V is TRBV30 and J is TRBJ2-3; D is unresolved. This CDR3 is 13 amino acids long. Per germline, CDR1 GTSNPN and CDR2 SVGIG (reference sequence). Trimming cost V 4 bases and J 5 bases, with 13 bases left between them. DNA for the CDR3: TGTGCCTGGACTTTCTGGGCCCTAGATACGCAGTATTTT. It encodes CAWTFWALDTQYF.

In DNA form, the CDR3 reads TGTGCCAGTAGTAAATTAAGTGGGACTAGCGGCACAGATACGCAGTATTTT. Translating it yields CASSKLSGTSGTDTQYF. The J gene is TRBJ2-3, the V gene TRBV19; 10 positions agree with TRBD2. The J segment lost 1 base and the V segment lost 4 bases, leaving 8 bases of the junction unmatched. The germline V gene encodes CDR1 LNHDA and CDR2 SQIVND (reference sequence). The CDR3 covers 17 residues.

The V gene is TRBV10-3, the J gene TRBJ2-1, with 7 bases identical to TRBD1. The CDR3 loop spans 13 amino acids. Germline values: CDR1 ENHRY, CDR2 SYGVKD. V lost 11 bases and J lost 5; bases outside the gene matches: 9. For the CDR3, the DNA is TGTGCCGTCGGACAGGCGCGCGACAATGAGCAGTTCTTC. Its protein is CAVGQARDNEQFF.